This TCR beta chain comes out of a study of cytomegalovirus exposure and HLA in healthy donors. Notes on the study in general: The study flagged 150 to 200 TCR beta chains as cytomegalovirus-associated.

Germline loops: CDR1 MNHEY, CDR2 SVGAGI. The V end was cut by 0 bases, the J end by 6 bases, with 17 bases between. This CDR3 contains 16 residues. Libraries were prepared by immunoSEQ multiplex PCR; TCRdb keeps only in-frame clonotypes and omits some of them. The repertoire has approximately 120,000 clones, 85% to 95% of them found once; the top ten carry around 1.2%. Concerning this clone itself: Its antigen is undetermined.

The donors were members of the validation cohort, which comprised under 150 subjects and was separate from the first cohort of about 700 subjects. Sequenced input: PBMCs. The chain uses TRBV6-5 and TRBJ1-1; D gene unclear. The sequence was collected from a woman aged 18 to 35 in good health and CMV-seronegative. CDR3 region: CASSYSSGRSVAEAFF. DNA of the CDR3: TGTGCCAGCAGTTACTCGAGTGGCAGGTCGGTGGCTGAAGCTTTCTTT.